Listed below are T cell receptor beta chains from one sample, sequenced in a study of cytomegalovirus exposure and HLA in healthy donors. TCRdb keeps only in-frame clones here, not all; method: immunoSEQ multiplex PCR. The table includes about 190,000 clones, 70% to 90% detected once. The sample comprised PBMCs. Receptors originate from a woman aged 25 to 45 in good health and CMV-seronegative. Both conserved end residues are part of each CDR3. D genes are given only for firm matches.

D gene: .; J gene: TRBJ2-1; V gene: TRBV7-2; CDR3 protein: CASSFAGGRPEQFF
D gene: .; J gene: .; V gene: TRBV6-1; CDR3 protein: CASSEGSSSYEQYF
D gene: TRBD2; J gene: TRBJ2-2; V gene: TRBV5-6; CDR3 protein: CASSLLLAGGPGTGELFF
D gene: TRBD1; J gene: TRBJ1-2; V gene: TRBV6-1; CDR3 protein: CASREWTGGNYGYTF
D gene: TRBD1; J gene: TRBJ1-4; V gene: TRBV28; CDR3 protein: CASRAKGQGNEKLFF
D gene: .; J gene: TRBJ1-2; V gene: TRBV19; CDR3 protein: CASSPGGGDYGYTF
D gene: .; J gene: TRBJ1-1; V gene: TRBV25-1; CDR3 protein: CASSELRTPGPTEAFF
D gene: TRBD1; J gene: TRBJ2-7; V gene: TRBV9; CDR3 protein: CASSVGQGASYEQYF
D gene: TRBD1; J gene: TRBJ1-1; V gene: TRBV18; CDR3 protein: CASSPQGANTEAFF
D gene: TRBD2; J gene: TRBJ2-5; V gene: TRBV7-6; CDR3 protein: CASSSAGLARQETQYF
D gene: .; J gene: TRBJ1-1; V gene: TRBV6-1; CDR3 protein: CASTTTADFITEAFF
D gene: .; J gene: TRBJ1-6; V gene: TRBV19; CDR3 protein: CASGPPGVSPLHF
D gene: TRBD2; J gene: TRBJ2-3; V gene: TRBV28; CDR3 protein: CASTGGVGTDTQYF
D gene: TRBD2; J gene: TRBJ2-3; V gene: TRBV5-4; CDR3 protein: CASSLAAGEADTQYF
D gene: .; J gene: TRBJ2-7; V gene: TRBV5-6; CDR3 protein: CASSPPWAGGSEQYF
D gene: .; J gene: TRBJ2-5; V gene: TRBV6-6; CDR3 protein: CASSYPRLTAQETQYF
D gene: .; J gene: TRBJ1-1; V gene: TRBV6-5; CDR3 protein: CASSDFSLNTEAFF
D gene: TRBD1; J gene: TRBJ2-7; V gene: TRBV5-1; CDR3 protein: CASSLAPTGTGVEEQYF
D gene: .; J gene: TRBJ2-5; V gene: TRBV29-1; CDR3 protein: CSVRLFLQETQYF
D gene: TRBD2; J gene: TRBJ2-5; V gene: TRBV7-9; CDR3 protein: CASSPGTTQETQYF
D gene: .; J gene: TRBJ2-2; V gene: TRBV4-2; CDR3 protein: CASSQDRGVGELFF
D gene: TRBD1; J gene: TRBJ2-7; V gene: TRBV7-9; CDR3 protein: CASSDTGTGGDEQYF
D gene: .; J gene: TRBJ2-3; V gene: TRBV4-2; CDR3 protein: CASSQVAGPTDTQYF
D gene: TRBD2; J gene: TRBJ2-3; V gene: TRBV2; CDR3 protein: CASSDPPSGITDTQYF
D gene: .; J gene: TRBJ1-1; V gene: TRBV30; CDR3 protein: CAFQPAPRQVVFF
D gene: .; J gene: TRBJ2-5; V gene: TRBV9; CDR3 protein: CASSVSPEGEETQYF
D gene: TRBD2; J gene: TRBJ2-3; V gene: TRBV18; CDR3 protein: CASSPRLARSTDTQYF
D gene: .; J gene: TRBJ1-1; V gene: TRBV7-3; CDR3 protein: CASRLTGGHTEAFF
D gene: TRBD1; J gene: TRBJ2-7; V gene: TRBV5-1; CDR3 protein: CASSTDRSYEQYF
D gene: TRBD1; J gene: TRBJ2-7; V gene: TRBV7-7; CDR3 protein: CASSADRGYEQYF
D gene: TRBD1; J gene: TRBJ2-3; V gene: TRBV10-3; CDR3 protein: CASQAGQGLSTDTQYF
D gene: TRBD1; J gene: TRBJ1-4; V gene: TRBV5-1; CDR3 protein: CASSLRTGGNEKLFF
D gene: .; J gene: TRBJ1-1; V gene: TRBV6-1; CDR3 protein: CASSEYRDTEAFF
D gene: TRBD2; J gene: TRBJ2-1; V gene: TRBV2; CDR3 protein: CASSGLAGVGGSYNEQFF
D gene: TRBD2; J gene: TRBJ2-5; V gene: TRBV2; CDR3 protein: CASSMRPRTSGGYQETQYF
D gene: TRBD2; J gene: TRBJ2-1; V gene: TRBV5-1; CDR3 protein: CASSGTSGSYEQFF
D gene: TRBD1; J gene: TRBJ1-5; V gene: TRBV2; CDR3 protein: CASSVRDSYQPQHF
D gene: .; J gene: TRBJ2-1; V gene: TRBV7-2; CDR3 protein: CASSYPGLYNEQFF
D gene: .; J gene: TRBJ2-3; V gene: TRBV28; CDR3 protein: CASRSGADTQYF
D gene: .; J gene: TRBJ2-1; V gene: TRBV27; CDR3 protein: CASSSSGGAPEQFF
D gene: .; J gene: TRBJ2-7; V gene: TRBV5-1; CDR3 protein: CASSLRESSYEQYF
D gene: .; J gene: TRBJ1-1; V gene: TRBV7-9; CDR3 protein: CASSRNTEAFF
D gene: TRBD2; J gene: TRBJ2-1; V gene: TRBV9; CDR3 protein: CASSVRLAGGNEQFF
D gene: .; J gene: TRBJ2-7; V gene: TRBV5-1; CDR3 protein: CASSLGLGGEQYF
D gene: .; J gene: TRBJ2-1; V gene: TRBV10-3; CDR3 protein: CAISELGSPSSYNEQFF
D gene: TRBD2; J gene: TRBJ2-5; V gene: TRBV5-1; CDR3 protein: CASSSTLAGVVKTQYF
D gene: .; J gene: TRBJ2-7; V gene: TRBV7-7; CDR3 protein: CASSLSAGSYEQYF
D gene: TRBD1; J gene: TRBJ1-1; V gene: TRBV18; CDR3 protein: CASSPTGEVTEAFF
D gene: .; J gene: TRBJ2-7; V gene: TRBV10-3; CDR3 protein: CAISENPGPSYEQYF